The present entry profiles one T cell receptor (beta chain) with its context. Its antigen is still unknown. The source of the sample is a study of T cell clonotyping in hematopoietic cell transplantation. Study as a whole: Cytoreduction preceded collection of pretransplant recipient samples. Broader study findings: Recipient TCR diversity dropped after transplant; expanded clonotypes rose from day 30 to 180. Higher Inverse Simpson Index values in graft donor and pretransplant recipient predicted broader posttransplant TCR diversity.

As to time point: recipient sample about 28 days before transplant, after cytoreduction. The CDR3 consists of 14 residues. Trimming stripped 0 bases from V and 14 bases from J, with 19 bases between. Looked up from germline, CDR1 is SGHDT and CDR2 is YYEEEE. TCRdb's copy holds only in-frame clones and misses some; the assay was immunoSEQ multiplex PCR. The repertoire has over 4,000 clones, about 30% of them found once; the top ten carry about 15%. The sequenced sample was peripheral blood mononuclear cells, obtained before stem cell transplant. This chain links TRBV5-6 with TRBJ2-3; D is perhaps TRBD1 (9 bases). The receptor comes from a man aged 50-59 years with myelofibrosis. Some clones in this sample may be carry-over from other donors' samples. The chain's CDR3 is CASSLAGGTGSGYF. The CDR3 nucleotides are TGTGCCAGCAGCTTGGCGGGGGGGACAGGGTCGGGGTATTTT.